This T cell receptor (beta chain) is drawn from a study of response to subunit inactivated influenza vaccine. V dropped 6 bases and J dropped 6 bases, with 11 bases sitting between them. From germline, CDR1 is SGHDN and CDR2 FVKESK. This CDR3 comprises 13 residues. This clonotype showed up just a few times. TCRdb reprocessed the RT-PCR reads via MiXCR and lists one record per CDR3 protein. The sample has 500,000 to 550,000 distinct CDR3 sequences; around 25% are singletons. These data also featured in a second study, about T cells expressing NK-cell markers. That paper states: 5'RACE template switching built TCR beta cDNA with unique molecular identifiers. TCR beta repertoires came from sorted CD3+CD56+NKG2C+, CD3+CD56+NKG2C- and CD3+CD56-NKG2C+ T cells. Several donors' CD3+CD56-NKG2C+ cells were dominated by the same clonotypes.

Sample: CD4+ T cells sorted from PBMCs, taken approximately 12 days after vaccination. The chain uses TRBV14 and TRBJ2-2, with TRBD2 as a possible D gene (6 bases). The source of this sequence is a man in his fifties who received an inactivated influenza vaccine. The CDR3 protein is CASRSGGPGELFF. CDR3 bases: TGTGCCAGCAGGTCCGGGGGTCCCGGGGAGCTGTTTTTT.